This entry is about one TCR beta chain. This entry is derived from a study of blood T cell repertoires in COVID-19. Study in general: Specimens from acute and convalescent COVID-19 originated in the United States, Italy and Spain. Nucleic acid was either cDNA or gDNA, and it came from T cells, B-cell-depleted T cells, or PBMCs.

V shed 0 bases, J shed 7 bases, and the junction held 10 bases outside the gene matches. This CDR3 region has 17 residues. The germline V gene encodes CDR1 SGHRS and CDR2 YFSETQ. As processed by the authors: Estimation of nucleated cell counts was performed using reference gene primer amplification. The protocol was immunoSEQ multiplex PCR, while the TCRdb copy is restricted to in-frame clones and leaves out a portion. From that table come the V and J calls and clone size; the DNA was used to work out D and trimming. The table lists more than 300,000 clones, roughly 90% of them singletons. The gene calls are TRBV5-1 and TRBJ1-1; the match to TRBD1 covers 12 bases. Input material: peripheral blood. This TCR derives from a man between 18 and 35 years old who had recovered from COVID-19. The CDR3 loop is CASSLVAPGQGAIEAFF. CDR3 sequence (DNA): TGCGCCAGCAGCTTGGTCGCACCGGGACAGGGGGCAATTGAAGCTTTCTTT.